These T cell receptor beta chains were read from a single sample in a study of shared clonotypes between healthy human individuals. The protocol was immunoSEQ multiplex PCR, while the TCRdb copy is restricted to in-frame clones and leaves out a portion. The sample carries roughly 2.1 million clones, just over 90% recorded once. The specimen was naive CD8+ T cells from PBMCs. Source of these receptors: a man aged 18-30 years in good health. Some clones in this sample may be carry-over from other donors' samples. CDR3s include the opening cysteine and the closing phenylalanine or tryptophan. Fields, in order: D gene, clone size, V gene, J gene, CDR3 protein, CDR3 DNA. A D gene is named only where the DNA matches it firmly. Clone size appears in some rows only: once, few, many, or a class for an expanded clone.

>TRBD1|.|TRBV5-1|TRBJ1-4
CASSPSRGSHEKLFF
TGCGCCAGCAGCCCTTCCAGGGGGAGTCATGAAAAACTGTTTTTT
>.|.|TRBV30|TRBJ1-1
CAWSPRGMNTEAFF
TGTGCCTGGAGCCCAAGGGGGATGAACACTGAAGCTTTCTTT
>.|.|TRBV10-1|TRBJ2-1
CASPLGVNNEQFF
TGCGCCAGTCCCCTGGGGGTTAACAATGAGCAGTTCTTC
>TRBD2|.|TRBV7-9|TRBJ2-7
CASSPRTSGNYYEQYF
TGTGCCAGCAGCCCGAGGACTAGCGGGAATTACTACGAGCAGTACTTC
>.|.|TRBV28|TRBJ2-5
CASRGYVETQYF
TGTGCCAGCAGGGGTTACGTAGAGACCCAGTACTTC
>.|.|TRBV19|TRBJ1-4
CASSGPARVDDEKLFF
TGTGCCAGTAGCGGCCCGGCTAGGGTTGATGATGAAAAACTGTTTTTT
>.|few|TRBV7-9|TRBJ1-1
CASSFLTGNTEAFF
TGTGCCAGCAGCTTCTTGACAGGGAACACTGAAGCTTTCTTT
>.|.|TRBV5-5|TRBJ2-7
CASSLGQDYEQYF
TGTGCCAGCAGCTTGGGGCAGGACTACGAGCAGTACTTC
>TRBD1|.|TRBV11-3|TRBJ2-1
CASSSGLRQGYNEQFF
TGTGCCAGCAGCTCTGGGCTCAGACAGGGCTACAATGAGCAGTTCTTC
>.|.|TRBV6-5|TRBJ1-1
CASSYSSRLRTEAFF
TGTGCCAGCAGTTACTCGAGCAGATTGAGAACTGAAGCTTTCTTT
>TRBD2|.|TRBV4-3|TRBJ2-5
CASSQTRRGRAQETQYF
TGCGCCAGCAGCCAGACCCGGCGGGGGAGAGCCCAAGAGACCCAGTACTTC
>.|once|TRBV15|TRBJ2-3
CATSRGGYF
TGTGCCACCAGCAGGGGGGGGTATTTT
>TRBD2|.|TRBV11-3|TRBJ2-1
CASSFAGVSNEQFF
TGTGCCAGCAGCTTCGCGGGGGTCTCTAATGAGCAGTTCTTC
>.|.|TRBV4-3|TRBJ2-7
CASSQAFLRTDDYEQYF
TGCGCCAGCAGCCAAGCCTTCCTGCGGACCGATGACTACGAGCAGTACTTC
>.|.|TRBV7-8|TRBJ2-7
CASSLGGGTEFYEQYF
TGTGCCAGCAGCTTAGGAGGCGGGACAGAGTTCTACGAGCAGTACTTC
>.|.|TRBV7-9|TRBJ1-4
CASSSEGFANEKLFF
TGTGCCAGCAGCTCAGAAGGGTTTGCTAATGAAAAACTGTTTTTT
>TRBD2|.|TRBV14|TRBJ2-1
CASRETGTSGYNEQFF
TGTGCCAGCAGGGAAACCGGGACTAGCGGCTACAATGAGCAGTTCTTC
>.|once|TRBV27|TRBJ1-2
CASSVRGGWGYTF
TGTGCCAGCAGTGTCCGGGGGGGGTGGGGCTACACCTTC
>.|.|TRBV13|TRBJ2-7
CASSLGENSYEQYF
TGTGCCAGCAGCCTGGGAGAGAACTCCTACGAGCAGTACTTC
>.|.|TRBV5-5|TRBJ1-5
CASSLAQSNQPQHF
TGTGCCAGCAGCTTGGCTCAGAGCAATCAGCCCCAGCATTTT
>.|.|TRBV6-1|TRBJ1-5
CASSEVRGPSNQPQHF
TGTGCCAGCAGTGAAGTCAGGGGACCGAGCAATCAGCCCCAGCATTTT
>TRBD2|.|TRBV2|TRBJ2-1
CASSVPSGRARLGDEQFF
TGTGCCAGCAGTGTACCTAGCGGGAGGGCCCGGCTCGGCGATGAGCAGTTCTTC
>TRBD2|.|TRBV7-6|TRBJ2-2
CASSPGLAGGTGELFF
TGTGCCAGCAGCCCCGGACTAGCGGGAGGTACCGGGGAGCTGTTTTTT
>.|.|TRBV7-9|TRBJ2-1
CASSLATAGEQFF
TGTGCCAGCAGCTTAGCGACAGCAGGGGAGCAGTTCTTC
>.|.|TRBV12-5|TRBJ1-1
CASGFSANTEAFF
TGTGCTAGTGGTTTCTCGGCGAACACTGAAGCTTTCTTT
>.|.|TRBV29-1|TRBJ2-7
CSVEDEREYEQYF
TGCAGCGTTGAAGACGAAAGGGAATACGAGCAGTACTTC
>.|once|TRBV25-1|TRBJ2-7
CASSELVKDGSYEQYF
TGTGCCAGCAGTGAATTGGTCAAGGACGGCTCCTACGAGCAGTACTTC
>TRBD1|.|TRBV27|TRBJ2-3
CATAQGGPSTDTQYF
TGTGCCACCGCACAGGGGGGCCCTAGCACAGATACGCAGTATTTT
>.|.|TRBV15|TRBJ1-2
CATSRQGAGYTF
TGTGCCACCAGCAGGCAGGGCGCCGGCTACACCTTC
>TRBD2|.|TRBV7-2|TRBJ2-7
CASRRGGEAILVQYF
TGTGCCAGCAGGCGGGGAGGGGAGGCCATATTGGTGCAGTACTTC
>.|.|TRBV28|TRBJ1-5
CAITGLGNQPQHF
TGTGCCATCACAGGGTTGGGGAATCAGCCCCAGCATTTT